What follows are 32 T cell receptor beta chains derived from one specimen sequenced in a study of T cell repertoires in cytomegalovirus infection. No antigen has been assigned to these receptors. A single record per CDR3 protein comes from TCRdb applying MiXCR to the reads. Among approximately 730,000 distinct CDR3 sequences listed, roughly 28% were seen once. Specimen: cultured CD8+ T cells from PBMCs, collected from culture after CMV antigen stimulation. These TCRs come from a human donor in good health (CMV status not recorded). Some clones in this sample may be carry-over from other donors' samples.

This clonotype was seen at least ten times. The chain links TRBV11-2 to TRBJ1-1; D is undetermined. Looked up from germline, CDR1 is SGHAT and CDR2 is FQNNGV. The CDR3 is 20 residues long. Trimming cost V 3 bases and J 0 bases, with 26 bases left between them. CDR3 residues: CASSFHPPLGLPVMNTEAFF. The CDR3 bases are TGTGCCAGCAGCTTTCACCCACCTCTAGGGCTCCCCGTCATGAACACTGAAGCTTTCTTT.

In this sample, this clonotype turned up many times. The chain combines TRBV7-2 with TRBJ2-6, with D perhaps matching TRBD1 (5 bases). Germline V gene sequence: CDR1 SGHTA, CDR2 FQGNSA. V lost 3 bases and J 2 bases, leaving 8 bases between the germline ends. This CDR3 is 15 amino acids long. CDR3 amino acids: CASSFSGPGANVLTF. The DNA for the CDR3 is TGTGCCAGCAGCTTTTCAGGGCCTGGGGCCAACGTCCTGACTTTC. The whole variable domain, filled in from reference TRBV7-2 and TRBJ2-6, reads GAGVSQSPSNKVTEKGKDVELRCDPISGHTALYWYRQSLGQGLEFLIYFQGNSAPDKSGLPSDRFSAERTGGSVSTLTIQRTQQEDSAVYLCASSFSGPGANVLTFGAGSRLTVL.

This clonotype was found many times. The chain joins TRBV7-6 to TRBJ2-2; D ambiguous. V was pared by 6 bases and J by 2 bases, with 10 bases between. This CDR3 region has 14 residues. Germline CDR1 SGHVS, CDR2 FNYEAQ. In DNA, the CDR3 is TGTGCCAGCAGGCCACAGAGAAACACCGGGGAGCTGTTTTTT. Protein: CASRPQRNTGELFF.

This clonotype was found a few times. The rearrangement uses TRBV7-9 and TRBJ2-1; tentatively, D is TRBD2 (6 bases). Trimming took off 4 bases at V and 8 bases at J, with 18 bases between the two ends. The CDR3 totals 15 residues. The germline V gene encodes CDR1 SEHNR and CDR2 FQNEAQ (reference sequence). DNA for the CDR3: TGTGCCAGCAGCTCAAAGCAGGGAGGTTTCCATGAGCAGTTCTTC. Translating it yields CASSSKQGGFHEQFF.

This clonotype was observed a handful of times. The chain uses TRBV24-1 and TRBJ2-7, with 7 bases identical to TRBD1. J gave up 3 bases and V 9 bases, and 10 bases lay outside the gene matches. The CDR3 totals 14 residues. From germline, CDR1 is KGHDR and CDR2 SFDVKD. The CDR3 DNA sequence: TGTGCCACCGGCCGCCCGGGACAGATCTACGAGCAGTACGTC. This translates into CATGRPGQIYEQYV.

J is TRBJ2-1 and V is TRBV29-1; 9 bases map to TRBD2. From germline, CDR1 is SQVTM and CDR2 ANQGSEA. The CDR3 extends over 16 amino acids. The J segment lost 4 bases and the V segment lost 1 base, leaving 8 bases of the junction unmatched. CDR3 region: CSVEGLAVRGYNEQFF. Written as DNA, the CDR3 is TGCAGCGTTGAAGGACTAGCGGTTAGGGGGTACAATGAGCAGTTCTTC.

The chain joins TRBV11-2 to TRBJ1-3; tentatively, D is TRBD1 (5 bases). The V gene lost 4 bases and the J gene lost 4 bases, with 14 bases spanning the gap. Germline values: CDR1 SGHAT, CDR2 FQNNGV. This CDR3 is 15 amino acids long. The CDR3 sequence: CASSSWTREGNTIYF. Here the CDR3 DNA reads TGTGCCAGCAGCTCTTGGACACGGGAGGGAAACACCATATATTTT.

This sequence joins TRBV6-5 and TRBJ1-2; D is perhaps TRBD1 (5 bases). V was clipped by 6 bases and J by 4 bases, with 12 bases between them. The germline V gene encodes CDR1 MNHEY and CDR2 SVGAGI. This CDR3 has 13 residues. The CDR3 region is CASSPEGPYGYTF. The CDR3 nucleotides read TGTGCCAGCAGCCCCGAGGGGCCCTATGGCTACACCTTC.

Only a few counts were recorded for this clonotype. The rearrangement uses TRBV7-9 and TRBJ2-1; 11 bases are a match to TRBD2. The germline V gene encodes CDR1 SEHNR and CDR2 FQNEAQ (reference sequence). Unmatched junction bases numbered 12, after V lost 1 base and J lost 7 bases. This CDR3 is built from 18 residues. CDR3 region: CASSLGLAGGLPLNEQFF. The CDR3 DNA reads TGTGCCAGCAGCTTAGGTCTAGCGGGGGGACTCCCCCTGAATGAGCAGTTCTTC.

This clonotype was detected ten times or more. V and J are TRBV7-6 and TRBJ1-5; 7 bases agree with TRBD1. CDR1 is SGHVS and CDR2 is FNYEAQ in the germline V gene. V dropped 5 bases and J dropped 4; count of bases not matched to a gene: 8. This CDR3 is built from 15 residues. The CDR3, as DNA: TGTGCCAGCAGCCCCACTAGGGGACAGAATCAGCCCCAGCATTTT. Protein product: CASSPTRGQNQPQHF.

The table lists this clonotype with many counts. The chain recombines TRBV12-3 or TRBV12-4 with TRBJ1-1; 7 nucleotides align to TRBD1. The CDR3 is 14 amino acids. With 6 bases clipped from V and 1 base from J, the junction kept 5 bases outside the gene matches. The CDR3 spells CASSTGTANTEAFF. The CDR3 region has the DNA TGTGCCAGCAGCACCGGGACAGCGAACACTGAAGCTTTCTTT.

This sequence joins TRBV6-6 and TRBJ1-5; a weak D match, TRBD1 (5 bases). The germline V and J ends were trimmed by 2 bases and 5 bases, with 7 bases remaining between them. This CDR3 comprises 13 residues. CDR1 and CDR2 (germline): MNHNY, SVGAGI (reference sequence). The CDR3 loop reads CASSYGAYQPQHF. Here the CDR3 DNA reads TGTGCCAGCAGTTACGGGGCCTATCAGCCCCAGCATTTT.

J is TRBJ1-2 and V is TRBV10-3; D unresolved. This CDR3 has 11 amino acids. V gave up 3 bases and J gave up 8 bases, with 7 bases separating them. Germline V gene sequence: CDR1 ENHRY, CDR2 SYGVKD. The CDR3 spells CAISEGRGYTF. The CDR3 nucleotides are TGTGCCATCAGTGAAGGCCGGGGCTACACCTTC.

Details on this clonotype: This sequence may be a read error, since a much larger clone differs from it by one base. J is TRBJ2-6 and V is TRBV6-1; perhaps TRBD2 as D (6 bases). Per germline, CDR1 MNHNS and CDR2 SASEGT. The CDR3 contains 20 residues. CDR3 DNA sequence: TGTGCCAGCAGCGAAACATTATGGACTACCACCCACTCTGGGGCCGACGTCCTGACTTTC. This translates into CASSETLWTTTHSGADVLTF.

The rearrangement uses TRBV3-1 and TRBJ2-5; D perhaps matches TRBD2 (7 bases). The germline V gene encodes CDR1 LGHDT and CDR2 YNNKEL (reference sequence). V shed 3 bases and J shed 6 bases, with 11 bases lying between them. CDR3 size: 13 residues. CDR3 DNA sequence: TGTGCCAGCAGCCACGAGGGGGGGCAGACCCAGTACTTC. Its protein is CASSHEGGQTQYF.

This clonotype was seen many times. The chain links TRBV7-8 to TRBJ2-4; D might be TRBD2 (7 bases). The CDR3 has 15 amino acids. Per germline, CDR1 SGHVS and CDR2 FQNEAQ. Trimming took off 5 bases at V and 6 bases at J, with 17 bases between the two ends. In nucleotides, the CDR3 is TGTGCCAGCAGCCCCCGCAGGGGAGGGGTAAACATTCAGTACTTC. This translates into CASSPRRGGVNIQYF.

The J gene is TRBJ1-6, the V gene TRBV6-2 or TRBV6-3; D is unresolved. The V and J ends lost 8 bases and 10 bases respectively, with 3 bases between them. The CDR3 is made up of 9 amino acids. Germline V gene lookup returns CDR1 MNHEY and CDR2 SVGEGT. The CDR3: CASASPLHF. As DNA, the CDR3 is TGTGCCAGCGCCTCACCCCTCCACTTT.

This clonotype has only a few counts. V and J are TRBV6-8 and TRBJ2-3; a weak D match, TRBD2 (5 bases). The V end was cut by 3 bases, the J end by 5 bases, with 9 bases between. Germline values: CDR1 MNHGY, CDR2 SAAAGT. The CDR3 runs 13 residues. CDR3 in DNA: TGTGCCAGCAGTTATTCCGGGGTAGATACGCAGTATTTT. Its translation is CASSYSGVDTQYF.

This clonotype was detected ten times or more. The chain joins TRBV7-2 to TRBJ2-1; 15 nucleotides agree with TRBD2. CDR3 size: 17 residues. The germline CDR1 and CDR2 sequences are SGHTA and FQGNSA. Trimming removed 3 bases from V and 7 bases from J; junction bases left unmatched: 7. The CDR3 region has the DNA TGTGCCAGCAGCTTGGGACTAGCGGGGGGTTGGGGGAATGAGCAGTTCTTC. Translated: CASSLGLAGGWGNEQFF.

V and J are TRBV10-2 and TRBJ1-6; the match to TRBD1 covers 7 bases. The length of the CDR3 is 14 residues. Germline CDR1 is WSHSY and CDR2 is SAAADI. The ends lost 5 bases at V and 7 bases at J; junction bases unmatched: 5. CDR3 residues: CASSYRDSNSPLHF. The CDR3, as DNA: TGCGCCAGCAGTTACCGGGACAGCAATTCACCCCTCCACTTT.

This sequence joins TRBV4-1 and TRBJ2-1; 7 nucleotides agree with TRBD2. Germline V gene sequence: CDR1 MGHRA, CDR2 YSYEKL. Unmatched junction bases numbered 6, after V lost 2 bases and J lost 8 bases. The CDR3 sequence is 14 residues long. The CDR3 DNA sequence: TGCGCCAGCAGCCAACTAGCGGTTACCGATGAGCAGTTCTTC. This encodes CASSQLAVTDEQFF.

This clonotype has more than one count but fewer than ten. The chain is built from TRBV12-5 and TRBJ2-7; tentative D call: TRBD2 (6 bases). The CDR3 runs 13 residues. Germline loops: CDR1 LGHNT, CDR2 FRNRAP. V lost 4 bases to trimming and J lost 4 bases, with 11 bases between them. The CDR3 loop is CASGWGTFYEQYF. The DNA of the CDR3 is TGTGCTAGTGGTTGGGGGACTTTTTACGAGCAGTACTTC.

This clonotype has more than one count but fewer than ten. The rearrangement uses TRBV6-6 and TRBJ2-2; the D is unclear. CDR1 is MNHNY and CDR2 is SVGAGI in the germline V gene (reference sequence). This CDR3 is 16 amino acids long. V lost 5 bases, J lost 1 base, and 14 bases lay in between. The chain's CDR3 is CASSSLRRENTGELFF. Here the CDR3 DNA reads TGTGCCAGCAGTAGCCTAAGAAGGGAGAACACCGGGGAGCTGTTTTTT.

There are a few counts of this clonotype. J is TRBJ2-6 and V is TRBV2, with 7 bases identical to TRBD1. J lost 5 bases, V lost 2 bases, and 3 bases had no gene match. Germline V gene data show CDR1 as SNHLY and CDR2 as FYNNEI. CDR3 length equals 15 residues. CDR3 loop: CASSERTGWANVLTF. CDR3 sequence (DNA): TGTGCCAGCAGTGAAAGGACAGGCTGGGCCAACGTCCTGACTTTC. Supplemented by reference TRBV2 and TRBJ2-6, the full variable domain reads EPEVTQTPSHQVTQMGQEVILRCVPISNHLYFYWYRQILGQKVEFLVSFYNNEISEKSEIFDDQFSVERPDGSNFTLKIRSTKLEDSAMYFCASSERTGWANVLTFGAGSRLTVL.

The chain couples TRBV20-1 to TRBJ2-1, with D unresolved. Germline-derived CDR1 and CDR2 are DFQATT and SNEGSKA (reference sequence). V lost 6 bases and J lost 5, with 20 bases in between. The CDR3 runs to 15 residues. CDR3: CSAPSGLANNNEQFF. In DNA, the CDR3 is TGCAGTGCACCTTCCGGGCTTGCGAATAACAATGAGCAGTTCTTC.

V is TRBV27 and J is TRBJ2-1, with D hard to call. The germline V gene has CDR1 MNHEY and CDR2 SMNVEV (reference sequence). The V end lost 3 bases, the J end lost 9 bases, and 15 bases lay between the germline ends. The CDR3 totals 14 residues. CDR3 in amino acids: CASSFPGALGEQFF. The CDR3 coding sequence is TGTGCCAGCAGTTTCCCCGGCGCGCTCGGTGAGCAGTTCTTC.

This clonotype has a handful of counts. CDR3 nucleotides: TGTGCCAGCAGTGACTTTGTTGGGGGAGATAGCAATCAGCCCCAGCATTTT. Translating it yields CASSDFVGGDSNQPQHF. This sequence joins TRBV6-4 and TRBJ1-5, with D perhaps TRBD1 (5 bases). With 1 base removed from V and 0 bases from J, the gap between germline ends came to 13 bases. The germline gives CDR1 MRHNA, CDR2 SNTAGT. The CDR3 length is 17 residues.

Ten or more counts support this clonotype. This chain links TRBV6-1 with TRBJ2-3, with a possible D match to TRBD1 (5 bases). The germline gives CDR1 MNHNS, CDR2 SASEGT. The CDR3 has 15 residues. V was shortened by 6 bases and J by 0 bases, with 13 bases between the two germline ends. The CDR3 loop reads CASRGVSPSTDTQYF. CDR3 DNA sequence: TGTGCCAGCAGAGGGGTTAGCCCCAGCACAGATACGCAGTATTTT.

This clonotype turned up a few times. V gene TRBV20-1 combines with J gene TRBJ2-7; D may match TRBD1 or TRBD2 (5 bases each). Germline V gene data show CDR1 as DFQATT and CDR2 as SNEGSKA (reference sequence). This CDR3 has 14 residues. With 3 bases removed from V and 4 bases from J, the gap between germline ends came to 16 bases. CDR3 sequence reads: CSARRRGAGYEQYF. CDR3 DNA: TGCAGTGCTAGGAGAAGAGGGGCTGGGTACGAGCAGTACTTC.

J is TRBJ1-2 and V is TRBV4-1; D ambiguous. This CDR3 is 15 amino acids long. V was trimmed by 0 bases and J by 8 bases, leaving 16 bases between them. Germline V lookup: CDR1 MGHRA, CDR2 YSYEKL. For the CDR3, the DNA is TGCGCCAGCAGCCAAGAGATGTCTAAGGGAAGGGGCTACACCTTC. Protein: CASSQEMSKGRGYTF.

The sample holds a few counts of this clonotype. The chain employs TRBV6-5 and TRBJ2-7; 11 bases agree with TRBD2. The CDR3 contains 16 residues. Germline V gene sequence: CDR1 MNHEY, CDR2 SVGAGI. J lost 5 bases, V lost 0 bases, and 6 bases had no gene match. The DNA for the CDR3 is TGTGCCAGCAGTTACTCGGTTCTAGCGGGGGGACACGAGCAGTACTTC. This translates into CASSYSVLAGGHEQYF.

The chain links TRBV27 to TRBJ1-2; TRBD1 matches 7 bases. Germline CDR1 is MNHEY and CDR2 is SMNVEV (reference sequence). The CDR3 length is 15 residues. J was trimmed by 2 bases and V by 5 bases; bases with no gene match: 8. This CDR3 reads CASSKYRGSNYGYTF. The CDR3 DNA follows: TGTGCCAGCAGTAAGTACAGGGGTAGCAACTATGGCTACACCTTC.